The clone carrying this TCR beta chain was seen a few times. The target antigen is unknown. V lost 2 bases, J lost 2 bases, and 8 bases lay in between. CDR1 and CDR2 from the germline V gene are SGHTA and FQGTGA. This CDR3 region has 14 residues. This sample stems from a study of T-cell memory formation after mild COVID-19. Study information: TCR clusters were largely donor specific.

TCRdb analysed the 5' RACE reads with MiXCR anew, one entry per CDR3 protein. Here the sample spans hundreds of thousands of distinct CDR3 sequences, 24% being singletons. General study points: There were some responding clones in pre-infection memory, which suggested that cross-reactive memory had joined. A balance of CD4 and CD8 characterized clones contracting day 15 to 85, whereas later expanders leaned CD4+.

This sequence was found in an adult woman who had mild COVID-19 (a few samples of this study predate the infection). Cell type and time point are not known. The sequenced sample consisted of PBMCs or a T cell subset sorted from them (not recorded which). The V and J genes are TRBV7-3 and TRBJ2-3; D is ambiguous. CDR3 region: CASSLVDTTDTQYF. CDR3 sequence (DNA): TGTGCCAGCAGCTTAGTTGATACCACAGATACGCAGTATTTT.